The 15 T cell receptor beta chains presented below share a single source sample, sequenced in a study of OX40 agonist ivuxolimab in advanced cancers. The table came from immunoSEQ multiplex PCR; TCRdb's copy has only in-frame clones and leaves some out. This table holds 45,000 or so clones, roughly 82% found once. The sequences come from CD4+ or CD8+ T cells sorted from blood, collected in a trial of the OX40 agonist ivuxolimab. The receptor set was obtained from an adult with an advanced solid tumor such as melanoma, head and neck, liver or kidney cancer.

CDR3 residues: CASKDRVASEQYF. CDR3 DNA: TGTGCCAGCAAGGACAGGGTTGCGAGCGAGCAGTACTTC. The chain uses TRBV5-4 and TRBJ2-7; TRBD1 agrees at 8 bases. The V gene end was trimmed by 6 bases and the J gene end by 6 bases; junction bases not matched to a gene: 8. CDR1 SGHNT and CDR2 YYREEE come from the germline V gene (reference sequence). The length of the CDR3 is 13 residues. The variable domain in full, completed from reference TRBV5-4 and TRBJ2-7, reads ETGVTQSPTHLIKTRGQQVTLRCSSQSGHNTVSWYQQALGQGPQFIFQYYREEENGRGNFPPRFSGLQFPNYSSELNVNALELDDSALYLCASKDRVASEQYFGPGTRLTVT.

The CDR3 sequence is CASRYRTVVRDRSYNEQFF. The CDR3 DNA reads as TGTGCCAGCAGGTACAGGACAGTAGTACGGGATAGGTCCTACAATGAGCAGTTCTTC. The V call is TRBV6-4, the J call TRBJ2-1, with a tentative D call TRBD1 (6 bases). Germline CDR1 and CDR2: MRHNA and SNTAGT. The CDR3 runs to 19 residues. V lost 6 bases to trimming and J lost 1 base, with 25 bases between them.

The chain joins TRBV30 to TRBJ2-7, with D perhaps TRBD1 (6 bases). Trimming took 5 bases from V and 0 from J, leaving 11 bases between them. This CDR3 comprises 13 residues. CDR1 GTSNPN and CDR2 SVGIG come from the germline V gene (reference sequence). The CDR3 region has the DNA TGTGCCTGGGGGACACCTTCCTCCTACGAGCAGTACTTC. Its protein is CAWGTPSSYEQYF.

The CDR3 sequence: CASRNDIYGYTF. The CDR3, as DNA: TGTGCCAGCAGAAACGACATTTATGGCTACACCTTC. This chain connects TRBV2 to TRBJ1-2; D ambiguous. The CDR3 is 12 residues long. Between the trimmed V and J ends, which lost 6 bases and 5 bases, there was a span of 10 bases. Germline-derived CDR1 and CDR2 are SNHLY and FYNNEI.

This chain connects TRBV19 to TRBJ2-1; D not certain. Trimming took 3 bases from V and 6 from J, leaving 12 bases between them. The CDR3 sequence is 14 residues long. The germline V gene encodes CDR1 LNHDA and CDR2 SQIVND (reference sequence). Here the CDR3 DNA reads TGTGCCAGTAGTATTGGTGGGCGCCGCAATGAGCAGTTCTTC. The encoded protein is CASSIGGRRNEQFF.

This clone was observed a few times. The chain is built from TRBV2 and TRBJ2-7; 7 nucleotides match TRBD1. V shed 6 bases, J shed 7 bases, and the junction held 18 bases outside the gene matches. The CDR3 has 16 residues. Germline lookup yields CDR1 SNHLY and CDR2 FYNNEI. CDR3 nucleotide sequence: TGTGCCAGCAGGAGAGACAGGGTTGACCCCCTACGAGAGCAGTACTTC. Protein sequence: CASRRDRVDPLREQYF.

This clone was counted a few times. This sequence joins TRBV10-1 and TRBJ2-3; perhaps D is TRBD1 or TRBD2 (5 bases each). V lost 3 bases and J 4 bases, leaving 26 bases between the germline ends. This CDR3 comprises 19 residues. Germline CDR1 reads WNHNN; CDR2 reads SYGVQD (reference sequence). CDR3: CASSEGVFSYSGDSDTQYF. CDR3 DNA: TGCGCCAGCAGTGAAGGGGTTTTTAGTTACAGCGGAGATTCAGATACGCAGTATTTT.

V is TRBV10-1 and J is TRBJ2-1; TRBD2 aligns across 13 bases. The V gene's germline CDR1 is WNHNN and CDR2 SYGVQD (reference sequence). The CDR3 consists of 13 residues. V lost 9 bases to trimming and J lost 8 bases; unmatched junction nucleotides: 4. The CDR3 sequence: CASGTSGVHEQFF. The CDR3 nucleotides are TGCGCCAGTGGGACTAGCGGGGTCCATGAGCAGTTCTTC.

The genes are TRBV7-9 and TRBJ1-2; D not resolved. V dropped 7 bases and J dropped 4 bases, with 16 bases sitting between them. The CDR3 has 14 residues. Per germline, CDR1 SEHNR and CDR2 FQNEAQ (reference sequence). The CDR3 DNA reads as TGTGCCAGCACTCCCTCGGGCCGCGGCTATGGCTACACCTTC. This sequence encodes CASTPSGRGYGYTF.

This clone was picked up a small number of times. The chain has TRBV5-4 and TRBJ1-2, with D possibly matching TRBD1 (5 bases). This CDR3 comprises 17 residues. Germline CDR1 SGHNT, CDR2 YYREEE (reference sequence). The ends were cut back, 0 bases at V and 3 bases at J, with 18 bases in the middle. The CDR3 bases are TGTGCCAGCAGCTTGGGTGGGAGACAGCTCGTGGACTATGGCTACACCTTC. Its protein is CASSLGGRQLVDYGYTF.

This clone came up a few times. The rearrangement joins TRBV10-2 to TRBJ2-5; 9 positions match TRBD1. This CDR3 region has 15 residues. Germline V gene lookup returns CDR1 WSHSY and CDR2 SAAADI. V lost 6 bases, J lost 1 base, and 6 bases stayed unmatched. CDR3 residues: CASSDRGGVQETQYF. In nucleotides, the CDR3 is TGCGCCAGCAGCGACAGGGGGGGAGTCCAAGAGACCCAGTACTTC.

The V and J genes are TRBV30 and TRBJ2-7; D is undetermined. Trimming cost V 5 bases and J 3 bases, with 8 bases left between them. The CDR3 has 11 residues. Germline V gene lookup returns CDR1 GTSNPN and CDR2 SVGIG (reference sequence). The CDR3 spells CAWGTVYEQYF. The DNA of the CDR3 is TGTGCCTGGGGCACGGTCTACGAGCAGTACTTC.

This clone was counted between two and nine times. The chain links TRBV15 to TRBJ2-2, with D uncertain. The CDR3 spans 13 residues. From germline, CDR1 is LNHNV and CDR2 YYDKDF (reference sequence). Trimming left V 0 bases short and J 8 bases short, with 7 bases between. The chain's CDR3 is CATSRDFRGELFF. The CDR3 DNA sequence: TGTGCCACCAGCAGAGATTTTCGGGGGGAGCTGTTTTTT.

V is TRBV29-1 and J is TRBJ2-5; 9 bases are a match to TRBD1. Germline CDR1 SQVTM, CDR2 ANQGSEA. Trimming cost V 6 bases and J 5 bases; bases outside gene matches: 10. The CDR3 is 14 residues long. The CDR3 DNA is TGCAGCGTAAGGGACAGGGCGATTCGCGAGACCCAGTACTTC. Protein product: CSVRDRAIRETQYF. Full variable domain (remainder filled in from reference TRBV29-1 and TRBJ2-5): SAVISQKPSRDICQRGTSLTIQCQVDSQVTMMFWYRQQPGQSLTLIATANQGSEATYESGFVIDKFPISRPNLTFSTLTVSNMSPEDSSIYLCSVRDRAIRETQYFGPGTRLLVL.

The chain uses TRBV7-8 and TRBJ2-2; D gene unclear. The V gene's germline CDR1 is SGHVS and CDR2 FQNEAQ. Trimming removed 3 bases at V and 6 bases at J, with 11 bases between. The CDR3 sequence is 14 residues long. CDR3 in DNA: TGTGCCAGCAGCTTTCATTTGGGATCCGGGGAGCTGTTTTTT. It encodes CASSFHLGSGELFF.